Below, 5 T cell receptor beta chains from the same sample are listed, as sequenced in a study of CD8+CD57+ T cells in acquired aplastic anemia. It was genomic DNA that served as the template for profiling TCR beta VDJ and CDR3. TCRdb itself ran the reads through MiXCR, one entry per CDR3 protein. Of around 200,000 distinct CDR3 sequences in the sample, 63% are singletons; the top ten hold approximately 40%. The authors sequenced patients whose flow cytometry had shown CD8+CD57+ cell expansion. The specimen sequenced was sorted CD4+, CD8+, or CD8+CD57+ T cells (not recorded which) from PBMCs. The receptor set was obtained from a human donor with aplastic anemia.

V is TRBV7-9 and J is TRBJ1-1, with 7 positions matching TRBD1. CDR3 length: 15 amino acids. Germline V lookup: CDR1 SEHNR, CDR2 FQNEAQ (reference sequence). Losses at the gene ends were 1 base for V and 3 bases for J; bases not matched to a gene: 5. For the CDR3, the DNA is TGTGCCAGCAGCTTAGGGCAGGGGGTGGACACTGAAGCTTTCTTT. Residues: CASSLGQGVDTEAFF.

The chain employs TRBV2 and TRBJ2-7, with D hard to call. With 5 bases removed from V and 3 bases from J, the gap between germline ends came to 11 bases. The CDR3 runs to 13 residues. Germline loops: CDR1 SNHLY, CDR2 FYNNEI. The CDR3: CASSFFGSYEQYF. The CDR3 nucleotides read TGTGCCAGCAGTTTCTTCGGCAGCTACGAGCAGTACTTC.

This clonotype was observed a few times. The CDR3 reads CSAALSGKAFF. The DNA of the CDR3 is TGCAGTGCTGCCCTATCAGGGAAAGCTTTCTTT. The chain combines TRBV20-1 with TRBJ1-1, with D tentatively TRBD1 (5 bases). CDR1 and CDR2 (germline): DFQATT, SNEGSKA (reference sequence). Trimming pared 5 bases from V and 9 bases from J, leaving 13 bases between. The CDR3 runs 11 residues.

V is TRBV7-2 and J is TRBJ2-3; D is unresolved. Trimming removed 1 base from V and 4 bases from J, with 12 bases in between. There are 15 residues in the CDR3. The germline CDR1 and CDR2 sequences are SGHTA and FQGNSA. The CDR3 DNA sequence: TGTGCCAGCAGCTTAGTGTTTGGCAGTGCAGATACGCAGTATTTT. This translates into CASSLVFGSADTQYF.

This clonotype occurred many times. The chain uses TRBV5-1 and TRBJ1-1, with a weak D call TRBD1 (6 bases). The germline CDR1 and CDR2 sequences are SGHRS and YFSETQ. This CDR3 is built from 17 residues. Between the trimmed V and J ends, which lost 4 bases and 10 bases, there was a span of 29 bases. The CDR3 sequence: CASSVDQNVGGLSGAFF. Here the CDR3 DNA reads TGCGCCAGCAGCGTGGACCAAAACGTTGGGGGCCTCTCGGGAGCTTTCTTT.